What follows is one TCR beta chain and its context. This CDR3 comprises 16 residues. From germline, CDR1 is GTSNPN and CDR2 SVGIG (reference sequence). V gave up 0 bases and J gave up 7 bases; unmatched junction bases: 9. This sample is part of a study of shared clonotypes between healthy human individuals. Generated by immunoSEQ multiplex PCR, the TCRdb table keeps only in-frame clones and is missing some. The sample holds more than 2 million clones, roughly 95% seen once. Sequencing input: naive CD4+ T cells sorted from blood. The subset is: CD45RA+ positively selected. The chain links TRBV30 to TRBJ2-1; TRBD2 matches at 10 bases. The receptor's source is a man aged 18 to 29 in good health. The CDR3 reads CAWSVLSGRAFNEQFF. Here the CDR3 DNA reads TGTGCCTGGAGTGTACTCAGCGGGAGGGCTTTTAATGAGCAGTTCTTC.